The 28 T cell receptor beta chains below were found in one sample sequenced in a study of Tregs in tolerant kidney transplant recipients. Profiled with immunoSEQ multiplex PCR; TCRdb holds only in-frame clones, not every one. This sample's clone table lists fewer than 35,000 clones. The sequencing used CD8+ T cells from blood, collected before the transplant. Receptors were obtained from a human donor who received a combined kidney and bone marrow transplant.

A remark on this clone: The read ends 3 residues before the CDR3 terminus; that terminus is restored from the germline J gene. The rearrangement joins TRBV11-2 to TRBJ1-4, with D hard to call. From germline, CDR1 is SGHAT and CDR2 FQNNGV. This CDR3 has 15 residues. Trimming took off 1 base at V and 3 bases at J, with 9 bases between the two ends. The CDR3 sequence is CASSLVPAANEKLFF. The CDR3 DNA, read in part, is TGTGCCAGCAGCTTAGTCCCGGCGGCTAATGAAAAA.

A word on this clone: The read halts 3 residues ahead of the CDR3 end, with the missing end drawn from the germline J gene. V usage is TRBV7-6 and J usage is TRBJ2-1, with TRBD2 matching 7 bases. The V segment lost 1 base and the J segment 5 bases; nucleotides outside the gene matches: 2. The V gene's germline CDR1 is SGHVS and CDR2 FNYEAQ. The CDR3 runs 14 residues. The part of the CDR3 DNA that was read is TGTGCCAGCAGCTTAGACGCGGGAGACAATGAG. This translates into CASSLDAGDNE. The whole CDR3 protein is CASSLDAGDNEQFF.

Of note for this clone: The read ends 3 residues shy of where the CDR3 ends; the end is completed using the germline J gene. The chain uses TRBV11-2 and TRBJ2-7; 7 nucleotides line up with TRBD1. Germline V gene data show CDR1 as SGHAT and CDR2 as FQNNGV. The CDR3 runs 13 residues. The V gene end was trimmed by 4 bases and the J gene end by 3 bases; junction bases not matched to a gene: 3. The CDR3 loop is CASSSRDSYEQYF. The CDR3 DNA, read in part, is TGTGCCAGCAGCTCCCGGGACAGCTACGAG.

Comment on this clone: The read terminates 3 residues ahead of where the CDR3 ends, so the germline J gene completes it. The chain links TRBV30 to TRBJ2-3; D may be TRBD1 or TRBD2 (5 bases each). Germline assignment: CDR1 GTSNPN and CDR2 SVGIG (reference sequence). V gave up 4 bases and J gave up 8 bases, with 16 bases separating them. The CDR3 covers 13 residues. This chain's CDR3 is CAWTPAERGTQYF. The sequenced CDR3 bases are TGTGCCTGGACACCGGCCGAGAGGGGTACG. Complete variable domain (other parts from reference TRBV30 and TRBJ2-3): SQTIHQWPATLVQPVGSPLSLECTVEGTSNPNLYWYRQAAGRGLQLLFYSVGIGQISSEVPQNLSASRPQDRQFILSSKKLLLSDSGFYLCAWTPAERGTQYFGPGTRLTVL.

Comments on this clone: The observed sequence ends 3 residues before the CDR3 terminus, with the missing tail filled in from the germline J gene. The chain recombines TRBV28 with TRBJ1-4; possible D gene TRBD1, 6 bases. V lost 6 bases to trimming and J lost 6 bases, with 14 bases between them. Germline V gene data show CDR1 as MDHEN and CDR2 as SYDVKM. The CDR3 loop spans 14 amino acids. Partial CDR3 DNA: TGTGCCAGCAGACCGACAGGACCCTATGAAAAA. This gives the protein CASRPTGPYEK. The whole CDR3 protein is CASRPTGPYEKLFF.

About this clone: The sequenced fragment ends 3 residues before the CDR3 boundary, so the rest is inferred from the germline J gene. The J gene is TRBJ2-7, the V gene TRBV2; D is unresolved. CDR1 is SNHLY and CDR2 is FYNNEI in the germline V gene. Trimming left V 8 bases short and J 4 bases short, with 18 bases between. The CDR3 extends over 14 amino acids. The sequenced part of the CDR3 DNA is TGTGCCAGCCTAGTGACGGTTGATTCGTACGAG. Its translation: CASLVTVDSYE. The complete CDR3 sequence is CASLVTVDSYEQYF.

On this clone itself: The read terminates 3 residues before the CDR3 end, so the remaining end is supplied by the germline J gene. This chain joins TRBV29-1 and TRBJ1-1; 7 nucleotides match TRBD1. V dropped 3 bases and J dropped 1; count of bases not matched to a gene: 2. Germline lookup yields CDR1 SQVTM and CDR2 ANQGSEA. The CDR3 totals 13 residues. The CDR3 sequence is CSVETGKNTEAFF. The sequenced part of the CDR3 DNA is TGCAGCGTTGAGACAGGGAAGAACACTGAA.

On this clone: Coverage ceases 3 residues before the CDR3 finishes, and the germline J gene fills in the end. The V and J genes are TRBV11-2 and TRBJ2-5; 9 bases agree with TRBD1. The germline CDR1 and CDR2 sequences are SGHAT and FQNNGV. This CDR3 region has 15 residues. Unmatched junction bases numbered 7, after V lost 5 bases and J lost 3 bases. CDR3 DNA (partial): TGTGCCAGCAGCCCCAGGGACAGGGTGGAAGAGACC. Residues: CASSPRDRVEET. The entire CDR3 is CASSPRDRVEETQYF.

Points on this clone: The read terminates 3 residues before the CDR3 end, so the remaining end is supplied by the germline J gene. The genes are TRBV29-1 and TRBJ2-7; D is unclear. The CDR3 spans 13 residues. The germline V and J ends were trimmed by 3 bases and 2 bases, with 11 bases remaining between them. The V gene's germline CDR1 is SQVTM and CDR2 ANQGSEA. The sequenced CDR3 bases are TGCAGCGTTGAGGTAGCTCCGACCTACGAG. It translates to CSVEVAPTYE. The full CDR3 reads CSVEVAPTYEQYF.

In the case of this clone: The read ends 3 residues shy of where the CDR3 ends; the end is completed using the germline J gene. The genes are TRBV19 and TRBJ2-2; D perhaps matches TRBD1 (6 bases). Germline V gene sequence: CDR1 LNHDA, CDR2 SQIVND (reference sequence). The CDR3 sequence is 14 residues long. The V gene lost 3 bases and the J gene lost 7 bases, with 12 bases spanning the gap. The CDR3 protein is CASSMMGASGELFF. CDR3 DNA (partial): TGTGCCAGTAGTATGATGGGGGCCAGCGGGGAG.

On this clone itself: The CDR3 end is not reached by the read, which stops 3 residues before it; the germline J gene fills it in. The V call is TRBV2, the J call TRBJ2-3, with 8 bases fitting TRBD1. Losses at the gene ends were 9 bases for V and 3 bases for J; bases not matched to a gene: 8. This CDR3 has 14 residues. Germline V gene lookup returns CDR1 SNHLY and CDR2 FYNNEI. The covered CDR3 bases are TGTGCCAGACGGACAGGGAAGAGTACAGATACG. Its translation is CARRTGKSTDT. The whole CDR3 region reads CARRTGKSTDTQYF. Based on the CDR3 plus reference TRBV2 and TRBJ2-3, the full variable domain is EPEVTQTPSHQVTQMGQEVILRCVPISNHLYFYWYRQILGQKVEFLVSFYNNEISEKSEIFDDQFSVERPDGSNFTLKIRSTKLEDSAMYFCARRTGKSTDTQYFGPGTRLTVL.

Note on this clone: The read finishes 3 residues shy of the CDR3 end, and the germline J gene is used to complete it. The J gene is TRBJ2-7, the V gene TRBV23-1, with a tentative D call TRBD1 (6 bases). TRBV23-1 is flagged as an ORF with uncertain function. CDR3 length: 16 amino acids. Trimming stripped 3 bases from V and 1 base from J, with 16 bases between. The CDR3 DNA, read in part, is TGCGCCAGCAGTCAGCCGGACAGAATACCGTCCTACGAG. It encodes CASSQPDRIPSYE. The full CDR3 is CASSQPDRIPSYEQYF.

Comments on this clone: The DNA ends 3 residues before the CDR3 does, and the rest of the CDR3 is filled in from the germline J gene. The chain recombines TRBV7-8 with TRBJ1-3; a possible D gene is TRBD1 (5 bases). Germline CDR1 reads SGHVS; CDR2 reads FQNEAQ. Trimming shortened V by 0 bases and J by 4 bases, and 13 bases separated the two germline ends. The CDR3 has 16 amino acids. CDR3 sequence: CASSLAGGSRGNTIYF. The covered CDR3 bases are TGTGCCAGCAGCTTAGCCGGGGGATCTCGGGGAAACACC.

About this clone itself: The missing CDR3 end, 3 residues past where the read stops, is filled in from the germline J gene. The gene calls are TRBV13 and TRBJ2-1; TRBD2 aligns across 14 bases. CDR1 is PRHDT and CDR2 is FYEKMQ in the germline V gene (reference sequence). Trimming at V came to 5 bases and at J to 5 bases, leaving 17 bases not matched to a gene. This CDR3 comprises 20 residues. CDR3 in amino acids: CASSVTGTSGRNSIHNEQFF. The sequenced part of the CDR3 DNA is TGTGCCAGCAGCGTGACCGGGACTAGCGGGAGAAACTCAATCCACAATGAG.

Comment on this clone: The read falls 3 residues short of the CDR3 end, and the missing part is taken from the germline J gene. V usage is TRBV7-9 and J usage is TRBJ2-3, with TRBD1 matching over 10 bases. CDR3 length equals 15 residues. Germline V gives CDR1 SEHNR, CDR2 FQNEAQ (reference sequence). J gave up 3 bases and V 3 bases, and 3 bases lay outside the gene matches. CDR3 loop: CASSFRTGGTDTQYF. CDR3 bases read: TGTGCCAGCAGCTTTCGGACAGGGGGGACAGATACG.

On this clone itself: Coverage ceases 3 residues before the CDR3 finishes, and the germline J gene fills in the end. The chain is built from TRBV7-6 and TRBJ1-6; tentatively, D is TRBD1 (6 bases). The germline gives CDR1 SGHVS, CDR2 FNYEAQ. The CDR3 has 15 amino acids. Trimming pared 1 base from V and 8 bases from J, leaving 12 bases between. CDR3 DNA (partial): TGTGCCAGCAGCTTAGACAGGGCGGGTGATTCACCC. Protein: CASSLDRAGDSP. The whole CDR3 sequence reads CASSLDRAGDSPLHF.

To note about this clone: The CDR3 end is not reached by the read, which stops 3 residues before it; the germline J gene fills it in. The genes are TRBV20-1 and TRBJ2-5; 11 bases fit TRBD2. J was trimmed by 1 base and V by 5 bases; bases with no gene match: 3. Germline V CDR1 and CDR2: DFQATT, SNEGSKA (reference sequence). This CDR3 comprises 14 residues. CDR3 DNA (partial): TGCAGTGCTCAACTAGCGGGGGTCCAAGAGACC. This sequence encodes CSAQLAGVQET. The CDR3 as a whole reads CSAQLAGVQETQYF.

A word on this clone: The read terminates 3 residues before the CDR3 end, so the remaining end is supplied by the germline J gene. This chain connects TRBV11-2 to TRBJ2-5, with TRBD1 matching over 8 bases. After removal of 5 bases from V and 3 bases from J, the junction contained 5 bases not matched to a gene. This CDR3 spans 14 amino acids. Germline V gene data show CDR1 as SGHAT and CDR2 as FQNNGV. The part of the CDR3 DNA that was read is TGTGCCAGCAGCCCCTGGACAGGGAAAGAGACC. The encoded protein is CASSPWTGKET. The entire CDR3 is CASSPWTGKETQYF.

As to this clone: The sequence runs out 3 residues before the end of the CDR3; the remainder is reconstructed from the germline J gene. The chain carries TRBV13 and TRBJ2-7; D could derive from TRBD1 or TRBD2 (7 bases each). Germline CDR1 PRHDT, CDR2 FYEKMQ (reference sequence). V was clipped by 5 bases and J by 0 bases, with 14 bases between them. This CDR3 has 15 residues. The CDR3 loop reads CASSLGGGSSYEQYF. Partial CDR3 DNA: TGTGCCAGCAGCCTGGGAGGGGGCAGCTCCTACGAG.

As to this clone: At one end the junction does not follow the germline gene, possibly because of a read error. The CDR3 loop reads CASSGGVNAEAFF. The covered CDR3 bases are TGTGCCAGCAGCGGCGGGGTGAACGCTGAA. This sequence joins TRBV7-6 and TRBJ1-1; no reliable D call. The read terminates 3 residues ahead of where the CDR3 ends, so the germline J gene completes it. Germline assignment: CDR1 SGHVS and CDR2 FNYEAQ. This CDR3 is 13 amino acids long.

As concerns this clone: Sequencing ends 3 residues short of the CDR3 end; the germline J gene provides the rest. This chain connects TRBV29-1 to TRBJ1-6; 9 bases map to TRBD1. This CDR3 is built from 12 residues. The V gene end was trimmed by 7 bases and the J gene end by 10 bases; junction bases not matched to a gene: 5. In germline, CDR1 is SQVTM, CDR2 ANQGSEA. The CDR3 spells CSAGQGNSPLHF. The CDR3 bases that were read are TGCAGCGCCGGACAGGGGAACTCACCC.

For this clone: The read falls 3 residues short of the CDR3 end, and the missing part is taken from the germline J gene. This chain connects TRBV6-1 to TRBJ2-7, with a weak D call TRBD2 (6 bases). The CDR3 totals 17 residues. Germline assignment: CDR1 MNHNS and CDR2 SASEGT. The V end lost 0 bases, the J end lost 2 bases, and 17 bases lay between the germline ends. The part of the CDR3 DNA that was read is TGTGCCAGCAGTGAAGCCCTCCACGGAGGGGAGCCCTACGAG. It translates to CASSEALHGGEPYE. The CDR3 reads in full as CASSEALHGGEPYEQYF.

On this clone itself: The read ends 3 residues before the CDR3 terminus; that terminus is restored from the germline J gene. The gene calls are TRBV5-5 and TRBJ1-2; no clear D gene. Trimming removed 4 bases at V and 3 bases at J, with 4 bases between. This CDR3 is built from 11 residues. The germline gives CDR1 SGHKS, CDR2 YYEKEE (reference sequence). The CDR3 here is CASSPDYGYTF. The sequenced part of the CDR3 DNA is TGTGCCAGCAGCCCTGACTATGGC.

With regard to this clone: The read halts 3 residues ahead of the CDR3 end, with the missing end drawn from the germline J gene. Within the sample, other DNA sequences also encode this same CDR3. The chain has TRBV18 and TRBJ2-5; 12 positions match TRBD1. Germline V gene data show CDR1 as KGHSH and CDR2 as LQKENI. The V and J ends lost 2 bases and 4 bases, in that order; junction bases with no gene match: 14. The length of the CDR3 is 19 residues. Incomplete CDR3 DNA: TGTGCCAGCTCACCATACGAAAACACGGGACAGGGGGCTCTAGAGACC. This translates into CASSPYENTGQGALET. In full, the CDR3 is CASSPYENTGQGALETQYF.

Details on this clone: The read falls 3 residues short of the CDR3 end, and the missing part is taken from the germline J gene. This sequence joins TRBV20-1 and TRBJ2-2; D is possibly TRBD2 (5 bases). Germline-derived CDR1 and CDR2 are DFQATT and SNEGSKA (reference sequence). V gave up 6 bases and J gave up 7 bases, with 12 bases separating them. The CDR3 has 12 amino acids. The DNA read from the CDR3 is TGCAGTGCAGACGGGGAGCACGGGGAG. This gives the protein CSADGEHGE. The entire CDR3 protein is CSADGEHGELFF.

A word on this clone: The DNA ends 3 residues before the CDR3 does, and the rest of the CDR3 is filled in from the germline J gene. The chain uses TRBV2 and TRBJ2-7; 8 bases are a match to TRBD1. The CDR3 sequence is 15 residues long. CDR1 SNHLY and CDR2 FYNNEI come from the germline V gene. V gave up 6 bases and J gave up 3 bases; unmatched junction bases: 10. CDR3 bases read: TGTGCCAGCAGCGAAAAGGACAGGGCCCTCTACGAG. Encoded protein: CASSEKDRALYE. The CDR3 in its entirety is CASSEKDRALYEQYF.

In the case of this clone: The read is 3 residues too short to cover the CDR3 end, so that end is filled in from the germline J gene. V usage is TRBV7-6 and J usage is TRBJ1-1; 7 bases line up with TRBD1. V lost 2 bases, J lost 1 base, and 7 bases stayed unmatched. Germline CDR1 reads SGHVS; CDR2 reads FNYEAQ. CDR3 length: 16 residues. CDR3 amino acids: CASSLWGQRTNTEAFF. The CDR3 bases that were read are TGTGCCAGCAGCTTATGGGGACAGCGAACGAACACTGAA.

This chain's CDR3 is CASSSTGVGYTF. The DNA read from the CDR3 is TGTGCCAGCAGCTCCACAGGGGTCGGC. The rearrangement links TRBV7-9 to TRBJ1-2; 7 bases agree with TRBD1. The read ends 3 residues before the CDR3 terminus; that terminus is restored from the germline J gene. This CDR3 spans 12 amino acids. Germline V gene lookup returns CDR1 SEHNR and CDR2 FQNEAQ (reference sequence). Variable domain in full (rest from reference TRBV7-9 and TRBJ1-2): DTGVSQNPRHKITKRGQNVTFRCDPISEHNRLYWYRQTLGQGPEFLTYFQNEAQLEKSRLLSDRFSAERPKGSFSTLEIQRTEQGDSAMYLCASSSTGVGYTFGSGTRLTVV.